The rows below give T cell receptor beta chains drawn from one sample of a study of T cells in Graves' hyperthyroidism and ophthalmopathy. From the multiplex PCR reads, TCRdb called clonotypes with MiXCR, one entry per CDR3 protein. The sample records 500,000 to 650,000 distinct CDR3 sequences, nearly 20% being singletons. Sequenced sample: blood. These TCRs come from a man aged 40-50 years with Graves' ophthalmopathy. Each CDR3 is given with its conserved first and last residue. Fields, in order: CDR3 length, D gene, V gene, clone size, J gene, CDR3 DNA, CDR3 protein. A D gene is named only where the DNA matches it firmly. Clone size appears in some rows only: once, few, many, or a class for an expanded clone.

>14|TRBD1|TRBV7-2|many|TRBJ2-4
TGTGCCAGCAGCCCACAGGGGGCAGGAAACATTCAGTACTTC
CASSPQGAGNIQYF
>14|-|TRBV5-6|-|TRBJ1-5
TGTGCCAGCAGCTTGGGATGGGAGCGACAGCCCCAGCATTTT
CASSLGWERQPQHF
>13|-|TRBV6-2/TRBV6-3|many|TRBJ1-2
TGTGCCAGCAGCCAATTGAGGGACTATGGCTACACCTTC
CASSQLRDYGYTF
>14|-|TRBV28|-|TRBJ1-5
TGTGCCAGCAGTTTTGAGGGAATGAATCAGCCCCAGCATTTT
CASSFEGMNQPQHF
>12|TRBD2|TRBV7-9|-|TRBJ2-1
TGTGCCAGCAGTCGACAGCGGGAGGGCCTGTTCTTC
CASSRQREGLFF
>14|-|TRBV20-1|many|TRBJ2-5
TGCAGTGCTAGACACGGGGGCGCGAGGGAGACCCAGTACTTC
CSARHGGARETQYF
>16|-|TRBV3-1|-|TRBJ2-2
TGTGCCAGCAGCCAAGTCCGCGGGACCTGGGGCGGGGAGCTGTTTTTT
CASSQVRGTWGGELFF
>14|-|TRBV9|-|TRBJ1-1
TGTGCCAGCAGCGCCGGGACGGTGAACACTGAAGCTTTCTTT
CASSAGTVNTEAFF
>14|-|TRBV2|many|TRBJ1-5
TGTGCCAGCAGAGAAAGGGGGGGCAATCAGCCCCAGCATTTT
CASRERGGNQPQHF
>12|-|TRBV12-5|many|TRBJ2-1
TGTGCTAGTGGTACGAAAGCGTTTGAGCAGTTCTTC
CASGTKAFEQFF
>17|TRBD2|TRBV19|-|TRBJ2-7
TGTGCCAGTAGTATAGACTCGGTCCTAGCGGGGGACAATGAGCAGTACTTC
CASSIDSVLAGDNEQYF
>14|TRBD2|TRBV20-1|few|TRBJ2-2
TGCAGTGCTAGACTGGGCGGGAGTGGGGGGGAGCTGTTTTTT
CSARLGGSGGELFF
>14|-|TRBV3-1|-|TRBJ1-6
TGTGCCAGCAGCCAAGCCAGGGGTAATTCACCCCTCCACTTT
CASSQARGNSPLHF
>13|-|TRBV7-8|-|TRBJ2-3
TGTGCCAGCACTCCGGGGGGCTTATATACGCAGTATTTT
CASTPGGLYTQYF
>19|TRBD2|TRBV11-2|-|TRBJ2-7
TGTGCCAGCGGATACCCCCCTACCGGGACTAGCGGGAGTTGGTACGAGCAGTACTTC
CASGYPPTGTSGSWYEQYF
>15|-|TRBV5-4|-|TRBJ1-2
TGTGCCAGCAGCACCGGACAGCGGTCAGGCTATGGCTACACCTTC
CASSTGQRSGYGYTF
>16|TRBD1|TRBV12-5|-|TRBJ1-5
TGTGCTAGTGGTGAGGGGACAGTCGTTAGCAATCAGCCCCAGCATTTT
CASGEGTVVSNQPQHF
>16|-|TRBV5-6|few|TRBJ2-1
TGTGCCAGCACCCTGGGGGGCCCTAGCTCCTACAATGAGCAGTTCTTC
CASTLGGPSSYNEQFF
>15|TRBD1|TRBV20-1|many|TRBJ1-1
TGCAGTGCTAGAGTTTCCCGGGACAGGACCTTGGAAGCTTTCTTT
CSARVSRDRTLEAFF
>15|TRBD1|TRBV6-2/TRBV6-3|few|TRBJ2-7
TGTGCCAGCAGTCGACCCGGGACAGGGGTCTACGAGCAGTACTTC
CASSRPGTGVYEQYF
>13|-|TRBV12-3/TRBV12-4|-|TRBJ2-4
TGTGCCAGTTCCGCCTTGGGGCAAGACATTCAGTACTTC
CASSALGQDIQYF
>12|-|TRBV10-3|-|TRBJ1-2
TGTGCCATCAGTGAAGGGGGGTATGGCTACACCTTC
CAISEGGYGYTF
>17|-|TRBV28|few|TRBJ1-5
TGTGCCAGCAGTTCTCTACAGGGCCTTAGGGGCAATCAGCCCCAGCATTTT
CASSSLQGLRGNQPQHF
>17|TRBD2|TRBV7-3|many|TRBJ2-3
TGTGCCAGCAGCTTCGGACTAGCGGGAGCAGGAACAGATACGCAGTATTTT
CASSFGLAGAGTDTQYF
>13|TRBD2|TRBV30|-|TRBJ2-7
TGTGCCTGTTCCAGCGGGGGGAGCTACGAGCAGTACTTC
CACSSGGSYEQYF
>13|-|TRBV7-3|many|TRBJ2-5
TGTGCCAGCAGCTCCCAGGCGCAAGAGACCCAGTACTTC
CASSSQAQETQYF
>22|-|TRBV28|few|TRBJ2-5
TGTGCCAGCAGTCACAGCAGTTTTGGGCGTGGGTGGGACAGCGACCTATGGGGGGTCCAGTACTTC
CASSHSSFGRGWDSDLWGVQYF
>12|TRBD2|TRBV27|many|TRBJ2-7
TGTGCCAGCCGAGGGACTAGCTACGAGCAGTACTTC
CASRGTSYEQYF
>15|TRBD2|TRBV7-2|few|TRBJ2-7
TGTGCCAGCAGCCGTTCTAGCGGTTTATCTTACGAGCAGTACTTC
CASSRSSGLSYEQYF
>14|-|TRBV6-1|few|TRBJ2-7
TGTGCCAGCAGTCCCCCTGGGCCTTCCTGGGAGCAGTACTTC
CASSPPGPSWEQYF
>14|TRBD1|TRBV6-1|-|TRBJ2-7
TGTGCCAGCAGTGAAGCGACAGGGGGATACGAGCAGTACTTC
CASSEATGGYEQYF
>12|-|TRBV12-3/TRBV12-4|many|TRBJ1-1
TGTGCCAGCAGTTTTCACGGGACTGAAGCTTTCTTT
CASSFHGTEAFF
>13|-|TRBV10-3|few|TRBJ2-2
TGTGCCATCAGTGGGACCGGCGGCGGGGAGCTGTTTTTT
CAISGTGGGELFF
>13|TRBD1|TRBV20-1|-|TRBJ1-5
TGCAGTGCTAGCGGACAGGCGGTTCAGCCCCAGCATTTT
CSASGQAVQPQHF